The 24 T cell receptor beta chains below all came from one sample that was sequenced in a study of Ad26.COV2.S vaccination and SARS-CoV-2 variants. Specified treatment: some 19 received Ad26.COV2.S at low or high dose, single or two shots; about 5 received placebo; per-sample allocation not given. All samples were drawn on day 63, counting from the first vaccine or placebo injection. TCRdb's copy holds only in-frame clones and misses some; the assay was immunoSEQ multiplex PCR. The table lists about 370,000 clones, more than 85% of them singletons, with roughly 3.2% in the top ten. This specimen was peripheral blood, taken in a trial of Ad26.COV2.S vaccine versus placebo. The receptors originated from a person aged 18 to 59 who received the Ad26.COV2.S COVID-19 vaccine or a placebo.

This sequence joins TRBV2 and TRBJ2-7, with 7 bases that match TRBD1. The junction had 10 bases not matched to a gene; V was cut back by 10 bases and J by 1 base. CDR1 is SNHLY and CDR2 is FYNNEI in the germline V gene. The length of the CDR3 is 14 residues. The CDR3 DNA reads TGTGCCAACTACCGGGACAGAAAATCCTACGAGCAGTACTTC. Translated: CANYRDRKSYEQYF.

The chain recombines TRBV18 with TRBJ1-6, with D unresolved. This CDR3 is 15 amino acids long. Trimming cost V 6 bases and J 11 bases, with 20 bases left between them. Looked up from germline, CDR1 is KGHSH and CDR2 is LQKENI. CDR3 sequence: CASSPGSGPSPPLHF. Here the CDR3 DNA reads TGTGCCAGCTCCCCCGGGTCCGGACCTTCCCCACCCCTCCACTTT.

The V and J genes are TRBV9 and TRBJ2-7; D is uncertain. V lost 2 bases and J lost 2, with 8 bases in between. Germline V gene sequence: CDR1 SGDLS, CDR2 YYNGEE. This CDR3 is built from 13 residues. The CDR3, as DNA: TGTGCCAGCAGCGTCACCCCCACCTACGAGCAGTACTTC. Its translation is CASSVTPTYEQYF.

This clone has just one count. Written as DNA, the CDR3 is TGCGCCAGCAGACCTACTAGCGGGCTAACCTACGAGCAGTACTTC. Its protein is CASRPTSGLTYEQYF. V usage is TRBV4-1 and J usage is TRBJ2-7; TRBD2 matches 9 bases. CDR1 MGHRA and CDR2 YSYEKL come from the germline V gene. This CDR3 is 15 amino acids long. The trim removed 6 bases at V and 2 bases at J, leaving 8 bases unmatched.

V usage is TRBV7-2 and J usage is TRBJ2-5, with D uncertain. The CDR3 runs 16 residues. The V gene's germline CDR1 is SGHTA and CDR2 FQGNSA. Trimming left V 5 bases short and J 3 bases short, with 19 bases between. The DNA of the CDR3 is TGTGCCAGCAGCCCCCAACCCCTACCTCCCGAAGAGACCCAGTACTTC. Its translation is CASSPQPLPPEETQYF.

This chain joins TRBV19 and TRBJ1-5, with D maybe TRBD1 (6 bases). Deletions cut 5 bases from V and 2 bases from J, with 16 bases between. The CDR3 has 16 amino acids. The V gene's germline CDR1 is LNHDA and CDR2 SQIVND (reference sequence). CDR3 in DNA: TGTGCCAGTAGTGTCCGGGGGCCCCAGGGCAATCAGCCCCAGCATTTT. It codes for CASSVRGPQGNQPQHF.

V usage is TRBV4-3 and J usage is TRBJ1-4, with no clear D. Per the germline V gene, CDR1 is LGHNA and CDR2 is YSLEER. CDR3 length: 14 residues. V lost 4 bases to trimming and J lost 3 bases, with 9 bases between them. CDR3 region: CASSPSLPNEKLFF. CDR3 DNA: TGCGCCAGCAGCCCAAGCCTCCCTAATGAAAAACTGTTTTTT.

The rearrangement links TRBV21-1 to TRBJ1-1. TRBV21-1 is annotated as a pseudogene. This CDR3 spans 15 amino acids. The CDR3 here is CASSKYGRMNTEAFF. The CDR3 nucleotides are TGTGCCAGCAGCAAGTACGGCCGTATGAACACTGAAGCTTTCTTT.

This chain uses TRBV10-3 with TRBJ1-2; 9 bases line up with TRBD1. V lost 6 bases to trimming and J lost 8 bases; unmatched junction nucleotides: 10. Germline lookup yields CDR1 ENHRY and CDR2 SYGVKD. The CDR3 is made up of 14 amino acids. The CDR3 here is CAISDSQGAGGYTF. The CDR3 DNA follows: TGTGCCATCAGCGACTCACAGGGGGCAGGGGGCTACACCTTC.

The J gene is TRBJ1-1, the V gene TRBV7-9; the D is unclear. CDR3 length equals 18 residues. V was clipped by 5 bases and J by 3 bases, with 25 bases between them. CDR1 SEHNR and CDR2 FQNEAQ come from the germline V gene (reference sequence). The CDR3: CASSDRRLGRNLDTEAFF. The DNA for the CDR3 is TGTGCCAGCAGCGATAGGCGACTAGGGAGGAATTTGGACACTGAAGCTTTCTTT.

This clone was picked up many times. The chain combines TRBV14 with TRBJ2-7; D not resolved. This CDR3 spans 15 amino acids. V gave up 5 bases and J gave up 5 bases, with 19 bases separating them. Germline assignment: CDR1 SGHDN and CDR2 FVKESK. DNA of the CDR3: TGTGCCAGCAGCTCACGGGCTACCCCATTTGACGAGCAGTACTTC. The encoded protein is CASSSRATPFDEQYF.

J is TRBJ1-2 and V is TRBV6-5, with 8 bases lining up with TRBD1. The CDR3 has 13 amino acids. The ends lost 7 bases at V and 5 bases at J; junction bases unmatched: 6. Germline CDR1 and CDR2: MNHEY and SVGAGI. The CDR3 loop is CASNQGAGYGYTF. DNA of the CDR3: TGTGCCAGCAATCAGGGGGCAGGATATGGCTACACCTTC.

The chain links TRBV18 to TRBJ1-1, with D possibly TRBD1 on 6 matching bases. Germline CDR1 and CDR2: KGHSH and LQKENI. V was cut by 4 bases and J by 1 base, with 16 bases left in between. The CDR3 is made up of 16 amino acids. The CDR3 DNA sequence: TGTGCCAGCTCACAATTGACAGGAGAGGCGAACACTGAAGCTTTCTTT. This gives the protein CASSQLTGEANTEAFF.

The J gene is TRBJ1-2, the V gene TRBV18; no definite D call. Germline V gene data show CDR1 as KGHSH and CDR2 as LQKENI. The CDR3 runs 14 residues. V lost 0 bases and J lost 2, with 7 bases in between. The CDR3 loop is CASSPPTANYGYTF. The CDR3 nucleotides are TGTGCCAGCTCACCACCGACGGCCAACTATGGCTACACCTTC.

The chain employs TRBV27 and TRBJ2-3, with D uncertain. Trimming took 0 bases from V and 3 from J, leaving 7 bases between them. Germline V lookup: CDR1 MNHEY, CDR2 SMNVEV (reference sequence). This CDR3 is built from 14 residues. This CDR3 is CASSLSAGTDTQYF. The CDR3 DNA reads as TGTGCCAGCAGTTTATCCGCTGGGACAGATACGCAGTATTTT.

The rearrangement uses TRBV6-6 and TRBJ1-6, with 7 positions matching TRBD1. V shed 7 bases and J 5 bases; nucleotides not matched to a gene: 5. The CDR3 has 14 amino acids. CDR1 is MNHNY, CDR2 SVGAGI, per germline (reference sequence). CDR3 in DNA: TGTGCCAGCATCTCGGACAGGAATAATTCACCCCTCCACTTT. It codes for CASISDRNNSPLHF.

The V gene is TRBV2, the J gene TRBJ1-1; a possible D gene is TRBD1 (6 bases). The CDR3 runs 15 residues. The V end lost 4 bases, the J end lost 3 bases, and 15 bases lay between the germline ends. Looked up from germline, CDR1 is SNHLY and CDR2 is FYNNEI. The CDR3 nucleotides read TGTGCCAGCAGTGCGGGGGGGGCATCCTACACTGAAGCTTTCTTT. Amino acids: CASSAGGASYTEAFF.

This clone was observed at least ten times. The genes are TRBV7-9 and TRBJ1-2; 10 nucleotides match TRBD1. CDR1 and CDR2 (germline): SEHNR, FQNEAQ (reference sequence). The length of the CDR3 is 16 residues. Trimming removed 4 bases from V and 3 bases from J; junction bases left unmatched: 8. As DNA, the CDR3 is TGTGCCAGCAGCTCCCGGGACAGGGGAGGGGACTATGGCTACACCTTC. Protein sequence: CASSSRDRGGDYGYTF.

The chain recombines TRBV6-5 with TRBJ1-1; D gene unclear. V lost 5 bases and J 10 bases, leaving 17 bases between the germline ends. CDR1 MNHEY and CDR2 SVGAGI come from the germline V gene. The CDR3 runs 13 residues. CDR3 loop: CASSRDPISRAFF. CDR3 nucleotides: TGTGCCAGCAGTCGAGACCCGATCTCAAGAGCTTTCTTT.

The V and J genes are TRBV12-3 or TRBV12-4 and TRBJ2-5, with D unresolved. CDR3 length equals 12 residues. V lost 1 base and J lost 6, with 6 bases in between. The CDR3 DNA is TGTGCCAGCAGTTTAGAGGGTCAGACCCAGTACTTC. It specifies CASSLEGQTQYF.

This chain uses TRBV10-1 with TRBJ2-5; the D is unclear. From germline, CDR1 is WNHNN and CDR2 SYGVQD (reference sequence). There are 14 residues in the CDR3. The V end lost 6 bases, the J end lost 1 base, and 12 bases lay between the germline ends. This CDR3 reads CASSPSTRQETQYF. The DNA for the CDR3 is TGCGCCAGCAGCCCCTCGACGCGCCAAGAGACCCAGTACTTC.

The chain employs TRBV21-1 and TRBJ2-5; whether TRBD1, the table's D call, matches the DNA was not checked. TRBV21-1 is a listed pseudogene. The CDR3 has 15 amino acids. The CDR3 spells CASSGETGGRETQYF. The CDR3 DNA sequence: TGTGCCAGCAGTGGGGAAACAGGGGGGAGGGAGACCCAGTACTTC.

The chain carries TRBV7-2 and TRBJ2-7, with D unclear. V was pared by 8 bases and J by 3 bases, with 17 bases between. CDR1 and CDR2 (germline): SGHTA, FQGNSA. There are 14 residues in the CDR3. CDR3 DNA sequence: TGTGCCAGCGCCCGGATGGGCAGGAGCTACGAGCAGTACTTC. Its translation is CASARMGRSYEQYF.

The chain recombines TRBV19 with TRBJ1-5; possibly TRBD1 for D (6 bases). Per germline, CDR1 LNHDA and CDR2 SQIVND (reference sequence). The CDR3 is made up of 15 amino acids. V lost 9 bases and J 2 bases, leaving 17 bases between the germline ends. For the CDR3, the DNA is TGTGCCAGCAAGAACAGGGTAGAGGGCAATCAGCCCCAGCATTTT. Translating gives CASKNRVEGNQPQHF.